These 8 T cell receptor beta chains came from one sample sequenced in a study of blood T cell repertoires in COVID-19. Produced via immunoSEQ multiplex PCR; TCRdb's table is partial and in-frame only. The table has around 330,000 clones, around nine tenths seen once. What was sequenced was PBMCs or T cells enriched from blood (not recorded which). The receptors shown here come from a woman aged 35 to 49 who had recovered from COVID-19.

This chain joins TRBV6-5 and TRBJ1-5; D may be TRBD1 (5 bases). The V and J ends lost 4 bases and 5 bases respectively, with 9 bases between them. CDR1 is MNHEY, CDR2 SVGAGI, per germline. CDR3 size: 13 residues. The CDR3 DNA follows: TGTGCCAGCAGTTTTAACAGGTATCAGCCCCAGCATTTT. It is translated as CASSFNRYQPQHF.

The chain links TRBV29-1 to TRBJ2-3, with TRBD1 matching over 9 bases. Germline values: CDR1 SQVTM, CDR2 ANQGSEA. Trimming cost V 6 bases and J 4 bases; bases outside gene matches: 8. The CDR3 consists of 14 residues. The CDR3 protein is CSVVGQGSPDTQYF. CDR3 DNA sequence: TGCAGCGTGGTAGGACAGGGGAGCCCAGATACGCAGTATTTT.

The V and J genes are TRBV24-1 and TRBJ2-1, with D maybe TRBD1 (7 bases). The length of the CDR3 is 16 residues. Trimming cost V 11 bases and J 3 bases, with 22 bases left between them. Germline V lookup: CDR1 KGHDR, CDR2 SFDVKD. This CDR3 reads CAIGGLAPGGYNEQFF. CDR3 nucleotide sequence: TGTGCCATCGGGGGTCTAGCGCCAGGGGGCTACAATGAGCAGTTCTTC.

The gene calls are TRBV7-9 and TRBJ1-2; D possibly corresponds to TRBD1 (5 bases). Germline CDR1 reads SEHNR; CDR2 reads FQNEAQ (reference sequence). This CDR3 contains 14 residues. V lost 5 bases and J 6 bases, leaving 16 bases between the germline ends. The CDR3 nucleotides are TGTGCCAGCAGCGATTCTAGGGGTTTTGATGGCTACACCTTC. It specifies CASSDSRGFDGYTF.

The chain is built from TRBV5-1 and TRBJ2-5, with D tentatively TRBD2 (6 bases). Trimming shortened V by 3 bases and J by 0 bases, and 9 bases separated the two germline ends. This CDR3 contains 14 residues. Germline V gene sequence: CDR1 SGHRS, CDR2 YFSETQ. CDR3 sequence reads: CASSSGTHQETQYF. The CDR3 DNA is TGCGCCAGCAGCTCCGGGACTCACCAAGAGACCCAGTACTTC.

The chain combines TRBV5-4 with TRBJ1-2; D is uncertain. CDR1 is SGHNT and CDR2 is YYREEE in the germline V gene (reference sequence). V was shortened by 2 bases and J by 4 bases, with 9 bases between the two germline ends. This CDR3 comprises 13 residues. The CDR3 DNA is TGTGCCAGCAGCTTACGAGAAATCTATGGCTACACCTTC. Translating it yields CASSLREIYGYTF. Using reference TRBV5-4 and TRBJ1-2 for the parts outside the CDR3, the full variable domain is ETGVTQSPTHLIKTRGQQVTLRCSSQSGHNTVSWYQQALGQGPQFIFQYYREEENGRGNFPPRFSGLQFPNYSSELNVNALELDDSALYLCASSLREIYGYTFGSGTRLTVV.

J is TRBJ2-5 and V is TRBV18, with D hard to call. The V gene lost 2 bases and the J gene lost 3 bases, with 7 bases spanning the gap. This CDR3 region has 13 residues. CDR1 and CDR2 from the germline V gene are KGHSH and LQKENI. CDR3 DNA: TGTGCCAGCTCACCAAACCGGGAAGAGACCCAGTACTTC. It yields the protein CASSPNREETQYF.

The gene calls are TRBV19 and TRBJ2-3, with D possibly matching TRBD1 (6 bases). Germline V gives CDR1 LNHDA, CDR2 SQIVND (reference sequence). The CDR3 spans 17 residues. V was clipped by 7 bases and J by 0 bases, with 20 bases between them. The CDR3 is CASIGRSGTTSTDTQYF. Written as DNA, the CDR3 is TGTGCCAGTATAGGCCGCTCCGGGACAACAAGCACAGATACGCAGTATTTT.